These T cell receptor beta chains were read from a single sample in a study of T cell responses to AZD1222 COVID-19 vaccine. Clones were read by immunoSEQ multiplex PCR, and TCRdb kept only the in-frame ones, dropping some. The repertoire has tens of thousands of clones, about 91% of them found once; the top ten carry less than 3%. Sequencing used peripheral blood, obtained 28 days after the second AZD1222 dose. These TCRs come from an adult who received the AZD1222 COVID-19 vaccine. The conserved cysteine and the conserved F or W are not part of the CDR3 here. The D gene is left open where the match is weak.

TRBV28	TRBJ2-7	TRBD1	ASSRGQGEQY
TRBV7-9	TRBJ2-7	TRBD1	ASSSTGTGGYEQY
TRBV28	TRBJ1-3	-	ASSLEVGGDTI
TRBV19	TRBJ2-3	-	ASSMARIERVVNTQY
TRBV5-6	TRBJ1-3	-	ASSLGVVSGNTIY
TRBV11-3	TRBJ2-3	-	ASSRDPSSTQY
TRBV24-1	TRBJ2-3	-	ATSDGHRDTQY
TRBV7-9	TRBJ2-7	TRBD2	ASSSASGSYEQY
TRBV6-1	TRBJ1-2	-	ASSERGGGYT
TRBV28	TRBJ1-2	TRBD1	ASSWTGWHGYT
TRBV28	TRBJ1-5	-	ASRSHGGNQPQH
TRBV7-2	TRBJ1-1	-	ASSPQAMRLNTEAF
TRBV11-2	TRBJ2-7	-	ASSLDWRVSYEQY
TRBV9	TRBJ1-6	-	ASSVVAENSPLH
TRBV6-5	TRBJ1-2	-	ASSYGQGNYGYT
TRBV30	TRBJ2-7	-	AWSREGKQY
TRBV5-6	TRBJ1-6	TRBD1	ASSQGQGGSYNSPLH
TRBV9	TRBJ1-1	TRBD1	ASSFYDRDTEAF
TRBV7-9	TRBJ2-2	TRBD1	ASSYRQGAGGELF
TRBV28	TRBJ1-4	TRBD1	ASSSGTGNEKLF
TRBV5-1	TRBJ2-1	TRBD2	ASSLAPSGYNEQF
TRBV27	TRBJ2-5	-	ASSPLVREQETQY
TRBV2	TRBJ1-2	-	ASSGGGGSGANYGYT
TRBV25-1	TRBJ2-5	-	ASSGFLSQY
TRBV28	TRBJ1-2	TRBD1	ASRSPDRVNYGYT
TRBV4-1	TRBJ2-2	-	ASSQVWGPGELF
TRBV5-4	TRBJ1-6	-	ASSLLGRNSPLH
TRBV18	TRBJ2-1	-	ASSTILGEQF
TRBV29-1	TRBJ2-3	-	SIQDGTDTQY
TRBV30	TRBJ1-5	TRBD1	AWSEGTGGGYQPQH
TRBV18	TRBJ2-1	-	ASSPRGAGEQF
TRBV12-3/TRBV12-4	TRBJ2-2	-	ASSLLGGELF
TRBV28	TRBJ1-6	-	ASSPPGTRPNSPLH
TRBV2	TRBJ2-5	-	ASSEGAGPGETQY
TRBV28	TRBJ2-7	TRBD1	ASSLKQGVTEQY
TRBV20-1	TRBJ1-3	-	SASRETVGGNTIY
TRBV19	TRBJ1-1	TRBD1	ASKQGYTEAF
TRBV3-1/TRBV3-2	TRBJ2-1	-	ASSLFSGALNNEQF
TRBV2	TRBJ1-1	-	ASSEVDSRYTEAF
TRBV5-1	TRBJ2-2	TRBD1	ASSRVGTGDTGELF
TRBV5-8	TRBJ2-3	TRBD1	ASSLARGLDTQY
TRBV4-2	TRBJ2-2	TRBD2	ASSQPLAGVTGELF
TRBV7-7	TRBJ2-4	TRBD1	ASSLGQGNIQY
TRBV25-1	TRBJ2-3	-	ASRPTGTDTQY